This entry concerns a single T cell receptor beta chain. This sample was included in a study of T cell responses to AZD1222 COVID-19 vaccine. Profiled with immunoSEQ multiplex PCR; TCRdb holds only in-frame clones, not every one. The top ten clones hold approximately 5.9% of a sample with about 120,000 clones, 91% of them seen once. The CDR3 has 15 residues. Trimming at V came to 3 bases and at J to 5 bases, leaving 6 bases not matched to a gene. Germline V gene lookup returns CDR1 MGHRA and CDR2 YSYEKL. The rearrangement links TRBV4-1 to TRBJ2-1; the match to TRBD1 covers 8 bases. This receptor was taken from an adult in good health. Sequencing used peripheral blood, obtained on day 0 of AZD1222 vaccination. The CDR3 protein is CASSHQTGVDNEQFF. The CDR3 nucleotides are TGCGCCAGCAGCCACCAGACAGGGGTGGACAATGAGCAGTTCTTC.